This entry concerns a single T cell receptor (beta chain). Antigen unknown. V gave up 5 bases and J gave up 9 bases; unmatched junction bases: 14. The CDR3 length is 15 residues. Germline V gives CDR1 SNHLY, CDR2 FYNNEI. The record originates from a study of neoadjuvant anti-PD-1 for oral cavity cancer. Turning to the study itself: Patients without progression got a fourth dose around day 43. Study results and caveats: Pretreatment Treg/Th17 ratio correlated inversely with post-treatment tumor clonality. With three patients per group, TCR findings need larger cohorts.

Survey sequencing of tumors mostly used 4 to 5.5 ug DNA, two replicates. TCRdb's copy holds only in-frame clones and misses some; the assay was immunoSEQ multiplex PCR. The table includes roughly 7,000 clones, 60% detected once. This sequence originates from a person aged 35 to 85 with oral cavity squamous cell carcinoma. Sequencing was performed on tumor tissue, taken before nivolumab (anti-PD-1) treatment. V and J are TRBV2 and TRBJ2-5; 8 bases align to TRBD1. For the CDR3, the DNA is TGTGCCAGCAGTAAGGGGGCAGGGGGCCGCGGGGCCCAGTACTTC. This encodes CASSKGAGGRGAQYF.